One and the same sample provided the 7 T cell receptor beta chains below, sequenced in a study of PD-L1 blockade in urothelial cancer. Documented time point: pretreatment peripheral blood. The table came from immunoSEQ multiplex PCR; TCRdb's copy has only in-frame clones and leaves some out. Here the sample spans tens of thousands of clones, roughly 90% being singletons. Sequencing was performed on PBMCs, taken around atezolizumab (anti-PD-L1) treatment. Receptors originate from a man aged 60 to 69 with urothelial cancer.

The chain combines TRBV2 with TRBJ2-3; TRBD1 matches 7 bases. This CDR3 region has 15 residues. With V trimmed by 4 bases and J by 8 bases, 12 bases remained unmatched. Germline CDR1 is SNHLY and CDR2 is FYNNEI. The CDR3 DNA reads as TGTGCCAGCAGTGGGGACAGTGGATCGCCTGGTACGCAGTATTTT. Residues: CASSGDSGSPGTQYF.

V and J are TRBV30 and TRBJ2-7, with TRBD1 as a possible D gene (6 bases). V lost 7 bases and J 4 bases, leaving 14 bases between the germline ends. The CDR3 runs 12 residues. Germline CDR1 reads GTSNPN; CDR2 reads SVGIG (reference sequence). This CDR3 is CASTGQRYEQYF. CDR3 nucleotides: TGTGCCTCCACCGGACAGCGTTACGAGCAGTACTTC. Full variable domain (remainder filled in from reference TRBV30 and TRBJ2-7): SQTIHQWPATLVQPVGSPLSLECTVEGTSNPNLYWYRQAAGRGLQLLFYSVGIGQISSEVPQNLSASRPQDRQFILSSKKLLLSDSGFYLCASTGQRYEQYFGPGTRLTVT.

This rearrangement joins TRBV7-3 to TRBJ2-7; 8 bases are shared with TRBD2. This CDR3 has 12 residues. CDR1 SGHTA and CDR2 FQGTGA come from the germline V gene. V was pared by 5 bases and J by 7 bases, with 4 bases of the junction left unmatched. In DNA, the CDR3 is TGTGCCAGCAGCGTTGGCGGGGGGGAGCAGTACTTC. This codes for CASSVGGGEQYF.

Only a few counts were recorded for this clone. The chain couples TRBV14 to TRBJ2-7; tentative D call: TRBD2 (6 bases). The germline gives CDR1 SGHDN, CDR2 FVKESK. V lost 0 bases to trimming and J lost 5 bases, with 14 bases between them. The CDR3 is 15 residues long. Here the CDR3 DNA reads TGTGCCAGCAGCCAAGAACGGGGGACCTACGACGAGCAGTACTTC. It is translated as CASSQERGTYDEQYF.

The gene calls are TRBV7-3 and TRBJ2-1, with 9 bases fitting TRBD2. The V and J ends lost 5 bases and 3 bases, in that order; junction bases with no gene match: 8. The CDR3 is 16 residues long. Germline CDR1 and CDR2: SGHTA and FQGTGA. CDR3 DNA sequence: TGTGCCAGCAGCCCCGGGGGCGGGGGGGTCTACAATGAGCAGTTCTTC. It is translated as CASSPGGGGVYNEQFF.

J is TRBJ2-2 and V is TRBV27; weak D call: TRBD2 (7 bases). Trimming pared 6 bases from V and 5 bases from J, leaving 22 bases between. The CDR3 contains 17 residues. CDR1 is MNHEY and CDR2 is SMNVEV in the germline V gene (reference sequence). Written as DNA, the CDR3 is TGTGCCAGCAGGGTGGGATCCGGGGGGACAACAACCGGGGAGCTGTTTTTT. Translating it yields CASRVGSGGTTTGELFF.

This sequence joins TRBV4-3 and TRBJ1-2; 9 positions match TRBD1. CDR3 length: 16 residues. Germline trimming cut 3 bases from V and 4 bases from J; bases unmatched to any gene: 9. Germline V gives CDR1 LGHNA, CDR2 YSLEER. As DNA, the CDR3 is TGCGCCAGCAGCCAGGATCCACAGGGGGCAGCCTATGGCTACACCTTC. Encoded protein: CASSQDPQGAAYGYTF.